This is a list of T cell receptor beta chains from one sample in a study of somatic mutations in cytotoxic T cells in rheumatoid arthritis. TCRdb's copy holds only in-frame clones and misses some; the assay was immunoSEQ multiplex PCR. The repertoire holds roughly 11,000 clones, with approximately 71% as singletons. Sequencing input: CD8+ T cells sorted from blood. Source of these receptors: an adult with rheumatoid arthritis. The CDR3 runs from the conserved cysteine through the conserved F or W. The D gene is left open where the match is weak. A clone size is listed for some rows: how often the clone was seen (once, few, many), or a class if it is expanded.

-	few	TRBV7-9	TRBJ2-7	CASSLAGAYEQYF	TGTGCCAGCAGCTTAGCAGGGGCCTACGAGCAGTACTTC
TRBD1	few	TRBV6-6	TRBJ2-7	CASSPRPGQGPYEQYF	TGTGCCAGCAGTCCCAGACCGGGACAGGGGCCCTACGAGCAGTACTTC
TRBD1	once	TRBV11-1	TRBJ2-1	CASSLDPRDSLYNEQFF	TGTGCCAGCAGCTTGGACCCCCGGGACAGCCTGTACAATGAGCAGTTCTTC
-	-	TRBV5-1	TRBJ2-5	CASSGGRGQETQYF	TGCGCCAGCAGCGGGGGGAGAGGCCAAGAGACCCAGTACTTC
-	-	TRBV4-2	TRBJ2-5	CASSQVGSNQETQYF	TGTGCCAGCAGCCAAGTCGGGTCCAACCAAGAGACCCAGTACTTC
-	-	TRBV6-6	TRBJ2-1	CASSGVSYNEQFF	TGTGCCAGCAGTGGGGTCTCCTACAATGAGCAGTTCTTC
-	-	TRBV7-9	TRBJ1-2	CASSIAGYGYTF	TGTGCCAGCAGCATCGCCGGCTATGGCTACACCTTC
-	-	TRBV27	TRBJ1-2	CASSFRGTNYGYTF	TGTGCCAGCAGTTTTCGAGGAACTAACTATGGCTACACCTTC
TRBD1	-	TRBV7-9	TRBJ2-1	CASSSRQGQGPYEQFF	TGTGCCAGCAGCTCCCGGCAAGGACAGGGGCCGTATGAGCAGTTCTTC
TRBD1	few	TRBV5-4	TRBJ1-1	CASSGTGGRLSEAFF	TGTGCCAGCAGCGGGACAGGGGGGAGATTGTCTGAAGCTTTCTTT
TRBD2	-	TRBV11-1	TRBJ2-7	CASSGGLAGVSYEQYF	TGTGCCAGCAGCGGCGGATTGGCGGGGGTCTCCTACGAGCAGTACTTC
TRBD1	few	TRBV6-5	TRBJ1-5	CASRQETGANQPQHF	TGTGCCAGCAGACAAGAGACAGGGGCGAATCAGCCCCAGCATTTT
TRBD2	-	TRBV5-4	TRBJ2-5	CASSFSGGAEETQYF	TGTGCCAGCAGCTTCTCCGGGGGGGCGGAAGAGACCCAGTACTTC
-	-	TRBV5-6	TRBJ2-3	CASSSSGTGPTDTQYF	TGTGCCAGCAGCTCCTCAGGGACCGGGCCCACAGATACGCAGTATTTT
-	-	TRBV7-9	TRBJ2-7	CASSLEEVYYEQYF	TGTGCCAGCAGCTTAGAAGAGGTGTACTACGAGCAGTACTTC
-	-	TRBV27	TRBJ2-7	CASSFTGLYEQYF	TGTGCCAGCAGTTTCACAGGACTCTACGAGCAGTACTTC
TRBD2	-	TRBV28	TRBJ2-1	CASSVHLSGLAGSEQFF	TGTGCCAGCAGCGTACACCTAAGCGGACTAGCGGGGAGTGAGCAGTTCTTC
TRBD1	once	TRBV11-2	TRBJ2-7	CASSLGTGVSEQYF	TGTGCCAGCAGCTTAGGGACAGGGGTTTCCGAGCAGTACTTC
-	-	TRBV5-6	TRBJ2-3	CASSLNLYILDTQYF	TGTGCCAGCAGCTTGAATCTGTATATCTTGGATACGCAGTATTTT
-	-	TRBV7-6	TRBJ2-7	CASSSYGYEQYF	TGTGCCAGCAGCTCATACGGTTACGAGCAGTACTTC
TRBD1	-	TRBV19	TRBJ1-1	CASRQGAVTEAFF	TGTGCCAGTAGACAGGGGGCAGTCACTGAAGCTTTCTTT
TRBD1	-	TRBV7-9	TRBJ1-2	CASSLALRGIYGYTF	TGTGCCAGCAGCTTAGCGCTCAGGGGGATCTATGGCTACACCTTC
-	once	TRBV20-1	TRBJ2-7	CSVEVGIEQYF	TGCAGTGTCGAAGTAGGGATCGAGCAGTACTTC
-	-	TRBV30	TRBJ1-1	CAWRGTGTTEAFF	TGTGCCTGGAGGGGAACAGGGACCACTGAAGCTTTCTTT
TRBD2	-	TRBV5-1	TRBJ2-3	CASSLGLAGPDTQYF	TGCGCCAGCAGCTTGGGACTAGCGGGGCCAGATACGCAGTATTTT
-	-	TRBV9	TRBJ1-1	CASSVARGDTEAFF	TGTGCCAGCAGCGTAGCCCGGGGTGACACTGAAGCTTTCTTT
-	-	TRBV7-2	TRBJ1-6	CASSLDARSSYNSPLHF	TGTGCCAGCAGCTTAGACGCCCGTAGCTCCTATAATTCACCCCTCCACTTT
-	-	TRBV9	TRBJ1-5	CASSPSGLSNQPQHF	TGTGCCAGCAGCCCCTCGGGGCTTAGCAATCAGCCCCAGCATTTT
-	-	TRBV5-1	TRBJ2-4	CASSHPNENIQYF	TGCGCCAGCAGCCACCCTAACGAAAACATTCAGTACTTC
-	-	TRBV6-6	TRBJ2-7	CASILHRSSYEQYF	TGTGCCAGTATTTTACACCGGAGCTCCTACGAGCAGTACTTC
-	-	TRBV28	TRBJ1-1	CASSPGISGTEAFF	TGTGCCAGCAGTCCAGGGATCTCGGGCACTGAAGCTTTCTTT
-	few	TRBV7-9	TRBJ2-7	CASSRPFYEQYF	TGTGCCAGCAGCCGTCCCTTCTACGAGCAGTACTTC
TRBD2	-	TRBV11-1	TRBJ2-5	CASSPRLAGDSETQYF	TGTGCCAGCAGCCCTCGACTAGCGGGGGATTCAGAGACCCAGTACTTC
-	few	TRBV9	TRBJ1-1	CASDGGANTEAFF	TGTGCCAGCGACGGGGGCGCGAACACTGAAGCTTTCTTT
TRBD2	once	TRBV27	TRBJ2-1	CASSLHGLVREQFF	TGTGCCAGCAGTTTACACGGACTAGTGCGTGAGCAGTTCTTC
-	-	TRBV5-6	TRBJ2-7	CASSFYWTSYEQYF	TGTGCCAGCAGCTTTTACTGGACCTCCTACGAGCAGTACTTC
-	-	TRBV27	TRBJ2-1	CASSLGPEWSYNEQFF	TGTGCCAGCAGCTTAGGACCAGAGTGGTCCTACAATGAGCAGTTCTTC
TRBD1	few	TRBV11-2	TRBJ1-2	CASSLGTGEDGYTF	TGTGCCAGCAGCTTAGGGACAGGGGAGGATGGCTACACCTTC
-	few	TRBV6-5	TRBJ2-1	CASSLTGMAYNEQFF	TGTGCCAGCAGCTTAACAGGGATGGCCTACAATGAGCAGTTCTTC
-	-	TRBV21-1	TRBJ1-1	CASSKRAPGAEMNTEAFF	TGTGCCAGCAGCAAAAGGGCCCCAGGGGCGGAAATGAACACTGAAGCTTTCTTT
TRBD2	once	TRBV6-5	TRBJ2-1	CASQAGGYNEQFF	TGTGCCAGCCAAGCGGGGGGGTACAATGAGCAGTTCTTC
-	-	TRBV15	TRBJ2-5	CATSRVGRGETQYF	TGTGCCACCAGCAGGGTGGGGAGAGGAGAGACCCAGTACTTC